This T cell receptor beta chain came from a study of blood T cell repertoires in COVID-19. Overall study: Samples of COVID-19 (acute and convalescent) were obtained from the United States, Italy and Spain.

CDR3 length: 13 amino acids. Germline CDR1 reads KGHSH; CDR2 reads LQKENI. V was shortened by 2 bases and J by 6 bases, with 10 bases between the two germline ends. Per the original methods: Amplification with reference gene primers provided the estimates of nucleated cell counts. TCRdb keeps only in-frame clones here, not all; method: immunoSEQ multiplex PCR. V, J and clone size are those of that table, while D and trimming were read from the DNA. The table lists 30,000 to 40,000 clones, 85% to 95% of them singletons. The J gene is TRBJ1-2, the V gene TRBV18; tentative D call: TRBD1 (6 bases). This receptor was obtained from a male donor with active COVID-19. The sample taken for sequencing was peripheral blood. The CDR3 bases are TGTGCCAGCTCACCAGGGGGCGCGGATGGCTACACCTTC. Protein product: CASSPGGADGYTF.